Below, 32 T cell receptor beta chains from the same sample are listed, as sequenced in a study of response to subunit inactivated influenza vaccine. TCRdb re-called the RT-PCR reads through MiXCR, storing one row per CDR3 protein. The data show around 540,000 distinct CDR3 sequences, about an eighth seen once. The source material was PBMCs from blood, sampled on the day of vaccination. The receptors derive from a man aged 50 or older who received an inactivated influenza vaccine.

The V and J genes are TRBV20-1 and TRBJ2-1; D remains ambiguous. The V gene lost 4 bases and the J gene lost 10 bases, with 17 bases spanning the gap. The CDR3 has 13 residues. Per germline, CDR1 DFQATT and CDR2 SNEGSKA (reference sequence). CDR3 coding DNA: TGCAGTGCTAAAGAGAGGCACCGCAGGGAGCAGTTCTTC. The encoded protein is CSAKERHRREQFF.

The sample holds a few counts of this clonotype. V is TRBV7-8 and J is TRBJ1-5, with 7 bases matching TRBD1. V gave up 4 bases and J gave up 7 bases; unmatched junction bases: 10. The CDR3 loop spans 15 amino acids. The V gene's germline CDR1 is SGHVS and CDR2 FQNEAQ. The CDR3 DNA sequence: TGTGCCAGCAGCTCCCGACAGGGACGACAACAGCCCCAGCATTTT. Its protein is CASSSRQGRQQPQHF.

The chain employs TRBV12-3 or TRBV12-4 and TRBJ2-1; 10 nucleotides match TRBD2. The CDR3 loop spans 17 amino acids. Trimming removed 6 bases from V and 0 bases from J; junction bases left unmatched: 8. The CDR3 loop is CASSTGLAVSSYNEQFF. CDR3 nucleotides: TGTGCCAGCAGCACCGGACTAGCGGTTAGCTCCTACAATGAGCAGTTCTTC.

The CDR3 here is CASGSPGHQETQYF. CDR3 nucleotide sequence: TGTGCCAGCGGCTCCCCGGGACACCAAGAGACCCAGTACTTC. The chain links TRBV12-3 or TRBV12-4 to TRBJ2-5, with D perhaps given as TRBD1 or TRBD2 (5 bases each). This CDR3 spans 14 amino acids. V lost 8 bases and J 0 bases, leaving 13 bases between the germline ends.

The chain links TRBV27 to TRBJ2-3; D possibly corresponds to TRBD2 (6 bases). The V and J ends lost 7 bases and 4 bases respectively, with 15 bases between them. CDR3 length equals 14 residues. CDR1 MNHEY and CDR2 SMNVEV come from the germline V gene (reference sequence). CDR3 sequence (DNA): TGTGCCAGCAACGACGGGACTGATGCAGATACGCAGTATTTT. Its protein is CASNDGTDADTQYF.

This sequence joins TRBV19 and TRBJ2-7; D is unresolved. Germline CDR1 reads LNHDA; CDR2 reads SQIVND (reference sequence). The CDR3 has 14 residues. Trimming left V 0 bases short and J 2 bases short, with 8 bases between. The CDR3 bases are TGTGCCAGTAGTATAGATCTGGATGCCTACGAGCAGTACTTC. Translation gives CASSIDLDAYEQYF.

The chain links TRBV20-1 to TRBJ2-1; tentative D call: TRBD1 (6 bases). This CDR3 is built from 14 residues. V shed 6 bases and J shed 3 bases, with 15 bases lying between them. Per germline, CDR1 DFQATT and CDR2 SNEGSKA (reference sequence). The CDR3 here is CSANQGYGYNEQFF. In nucleotides, the CDR3 is TGCAGTGCCAATCAGGGGTACGGCTACAATGAGCAGTTCTTC.

This clonotype was seen many times. This chain uses TRBV20-1 with TRBJ1-3; no clear D gene. The CDR3 is made up of 14 amino acids. Trimming removed 5 bases at V and 0 bases at J, with 11 bases between. The V gene's germline CDR1 is DFQATT and CDR2 SNEGSKA (reference sequence). The CDR3 DNA reads TGCAGTGCTCCATCGACTTTCTCTGGAAACACCATATATTTT. The encoded protein is CSAPSTFSGNTIYF.

This clonotype was observed a few times. J is TRBJ2-3 and V is TRBV12-3 or TRBV12-4, with D perhaps matching TRBD1 (7 bases). Deletions cut 5 bases from V and 5 bases from J, with 11 bases between. CDR3 length equals 13 residues. Here the CDR3 reads CASSTGEVDTQYF. The CDR3, as DNA: TGTGCCAGCAGTACAGGGGAGGTAGATACGCAGTATTTT.

This clonotype was observed many times. This chain uses TRBV6-5 with TRBJ2-7; no reliable D call. This CDR3 contains 15 residues. The V end lost 4 bases, the J end lost 3 bases, and 16 bases lay between the germline ends. The V gene's germline CDR1 is MNHEY and CDR2 SVGAGI. The CDR3 DNA reads as TGTGCCAGCAGTTTAGATTTGGGTTCTCGCTACGAGCAGTACTTC. It translates to CASSLDLGSRYEQYF.

This clonotype appeared a few times. The genes are TRBV6-1 and TRBJ2-7; a possible D gene is TRBD1 (7 bases). This CDR3 contains 14 residues. Germline CDR1 and CDR2: MNHNS and SASEGT. With 2 bases removed from V and 7 bases from J, the gap between germline ends came to 15 bases. The CDR3 DNA reads as TGTGCCAGCAGTGAACGCGGCAGGGGGGAAGAGCAGTACTTC. Translation: CASSERGRGEEQYF.

This clonotype was counted ten times or more. The chain links TRBV27 to TRBJ1-1; D gene uncertain. The CDR3 has 13 residues. V was shortened by 5 bases and J by 4 bases, with 11 bases between the two germline ends. Per germline, CDR1 MNHEY and CDR2 SMNVEV (reference sequence). The CDR3 is CASSRAVGTEAFF. The CDR3 DNA follows: TGTGCCAGCAGTCGGGCGGTTGGCACTGAAGCTTTCTTT.

CDR3: CASSQDLAVGSGRNEQYF. In nucleotides, the CDR3 is TGTGCCAGCAGCCAAGATTTGGCCGTTGGTAGCGGGAGGAACGAGCAGTACTTC. The genes are TRBV3-1 and TRBJ2-7; TRBD2 matches 10 bases. The junction had 13 bases not matched to a gene; V was cut back by 0 bases and J by 5 bases. Germline V lookup: CDR1 LGHDT, CDR2 YNNKEL (reference sequence). This CDR3 is built from 18 residues.

The chain carries TRBV13 and TRBJ2-7, with D tentatively TRBD2 (5 bases). The germline V gene has CDR1 PRHDT and CDR2 FYEKMQ (reference sequence). The CDR3 runs to 13 residues. The germline V and J ends were trimmed by 3 bases and 7 bases, with 13 bases remaining between them. CDR3 region: CASSFTRTGEQYF. The CDR3 DNA reads TGTGCCAGCAGCTTTACTAGGACGGGAGAGCAGTACTTC. The variable domain in full, completed from reference TRBV13 and TRBJ2-7, reads AAGVIQSPRHLIKEKRETATLKCYPIPRHDTVYWYQQGPGQDPQFLISFYEKMQSDKGSIPDRFSAQQFSDYHSELNMSSLELGDSALYFCASSFTRTGEQYFGPGTRLTVT.

This clonotype was recorded at least ten times. The V call is TRBV7-8, the J call TRBJ2-1; no clear D. The V gene lost 1 base and the J gene lost 10 bases, with 5 bases spanning the gap. The CDR3 extends over 11 amino acids. The germline gives CDR1 SGHVS, CDR2 FQNEAQ. This chain's CDR3 is CASSLEVEQFF. Here the CDR3 DNA reads TGTGCCAGCAGCTTAGAGGTGGAGCAGTTCTTC.

The chain links TRBV5-1 to TRBJ1-2; D is perhaps TRBD1 (5 bases). The CDR3 consists of 14 residues. Germline CDR1 and CDR2: SGHRS and YFSETQ. V was trimmed by 4 bases and J by 14 bases, leaving 24 bases between them. The CDR3 here is CASSPVGWGGRWTF. The CDR3 DNA reads as TGCGCCAGCAGCCCCGTTGGATGGGGGGGAAGGTGGACCTTC.

In its sample, this clonotype was seen a few times. The chain is built from TRBV7-2 and TRBJ1-4, with no clear D. The V end lost 4 bases, the J end lost 8 bases, and 11 bases lay between the germline ends. The CDR3 length is 13 residues. Germline V gene sequence: CDR1 SGHTA, CDR2 FQGNSA. Written as DNA, the CDR3 is TGTGCCAGCAGCTCCCTTGTTCAAGAAAAACTGTTTTTT. It translates to CASSSLVQEKLFF.

The genes are TRBV6-2 or TRBV6-3 and TRBJ2-3; 13 positions match TRBD2. The CDR3 length is 15 residues. The V and J ends lost 6 bases and 2 bases, in that order; junction bases with no gene match: 2. CDR1 MNHEY and CDR2 SVGEGT come from the germline V gene. CDR3 nucleotides: TGTGCCAGCAGGGGACTAGCGGGGCTCACAGATACGCAGTATTTT. This codes for CASRGLAGLTDTQYF.

The V and J genes are TRBV6-1 and TRBJ1-6; maybe TRBD1 (6 bases). V dropped 6 bases and J dropped 4 bases, with 10 bases sitting between them. CDR1 MNHNS and CDR2 SASEGT come from the germline V gene. The CDR3 covers 14 residues. CDR3: CASSIGGYNSPLHF. CDR3 nucleotides: TGTGCCAGCAGCATAGGGGGTTATAATTCACCCCTCCACTTT.

The DNA of the CDR3 is TGTGCCAGCTCACCACCCCTTTCAGGGGAAGAGACCCAGTACTTC. Residues: CASSPPLSGEETQYF. This chain connects TRBV18 to TRBJ2-5, with D tentatively TRBD1 (6 bases). Germline V gene sequence: CDR1 KGHSH, CDR2 LQKENI. CDR3 size: 15 residues. The V end was cut by 0 bases, the J end by 3 bases, with 11 bases between.

J is TRBJ2-7 and V is TRBV27; either TRBD1 or TRBD2 may fit D (5 bases each). Germline lookup yields CDR1 MNHEY and CDR2 SMNVEV (reference sequence). Trimming removed 8 bases from V and 0 bases from J, with 14 bases in between. CDR3 size: 14 residues. CDR3: CASSTGRSSYEQYF. The CDR3 DNA sequence: TGTGCCAGCTCTACGGGGCGGAGCTCCTACGAGCAGTACTTC.

This clonotype appeared many times. This chain joins TRBV12-3 or TRBV12-4 and TRBJ1-1, with D tentatively TRBD1 (6 bases). This CDR3 is 13 amino acids long. V was cut by 4 bases and J by 4 bases, with 10 bases left in between. The CDR3 DNA reads as TGTGCCAGCAGTTCCGCAGGGGTCACTGAAGCTTTCTTT. Amino acid sequence: CASSSAGVTEAFF.

Only a few counts were recorded for this clonotype. The CDR3 sequence is CASSQGNRGGTEAFF. CDR3 coding DNA: TGTGCCAGCAGTCAAGGGAACAGGGGGGGCACTGAAGCTTTCTTT. J is TRBJ1-1 and V is TRBV11-2; TRBD1 aligns across 8 bases. V shed 6 bases and J 4 bases; nucleotides not matched to a gene: 10. CDR3 size: 15 residues. The germline V gene encodes CDR1 SGHAT and CDR2 FQNNGV.

This clonotype was seen more than once but under ten times. The chain is built from TRBV6-1 and TRBJ2-6, with D unclear. Between the trimmed V and J ends, which lost 6 bases and 1 base, there was a span of 13 bases. CDR3 length: 16 amino acids. CDR1 is MNHNS and CDR2 is SASEGT in the germline V gene. The CDR3 DNA reads TGTGCCAGCAGCCCTTACTTGGGTTCTGGGGCCAACGTCCTGACTTTC. Translation: CASSPYLGSGANVLTF.

This clonotype was seen only a few times. The chain carries TRBV20-1 and TRBJ2-3; D may be TRBD1 (6 bases). CDR1 is DFQATT, CDR2 SNEGSKA, per germline (reference sequence). The CDR3 has 17 amino acids. The ends were cut back, 5 bases at V and 5 bases at J, with 26 bases in the middle. CDR3 nucleotide sequence: TGCAGTGCTCTGCCGGCAGGGGCTCCCTCCGTACTAGATACGCAGTATTTT. Residues: CSALPAGAPSVLDTQYF.

This clonotype appeared a few times. The chain uses TRBV14 and TRBJ2-1, with D uncertain. V shed 2 bases and J shed 8 bases, with 16 bases lying between them. Germline CDR1 reads SGHDN; CDR2 reads FVKESK. This CDR3 is 15 amino acids long. The CDR3 nucleotides are TGTGCCAGCAGCCAACGCGTCAGGCCGCTGGATGAGCAGTTCTTC. Residues: CASSQRVRPLDEQFF.

V gene TRBV4-1 combines with J gene TRBJ2-3; D call uncertain. This CDR3 comprises 14 residues. Germline lookup yields CDR1 MGHRA and CDR2 YSYEKL. V gave up 4 bases and J gave up 2 bases, with 10 bases separating them. CDR3 residues: CASSLQTYTDTQYF. CDR3 sequence (DNA): TGCGCCAGCAGCCTCCAAACTTACACAGATACGCAGTATTTT.

This clonotype has more than one count but fewer than ten. The chain recombines TRBV18 with TRBJ2-1; D remains unclear. The CDR3 length is 13 residues. V shed 3 bases and J shed 7 bases, with 10 bases lying between them. CDR1 KGHSH and CDR2 LQKENI come from the germline V gene. Here the CDR3 reads CASSPTGRNEQFF. DNA of the CDR3: TGTGCCAGCTCACCTACCGGACGGAATGAGCAGTTCTTC.

This clonotype was counted only a few times. V gene TRBV20-1 combines with J gene TRBJ2-3; D possibly corresponds to TRBD1 (6 bases). V lost 3 bases, J lost 0 bases, and 10 bases lay in between. This CDR3 spans 14 amino acids. Germline V CDR1 and CDR2: DFQATT, SNEGSKA (reference sequence). The CDR3 DNA follows: TGCAGTGCTAGGCCGGACAGTAGCACAGATACGCAGTATTTT. The encoded protein is CSARPDSSTDTQYF.

This chain joins TRBV11-2 and TRBJ2-7, with 7 bases that match TRBD2. The CDR3 covers 13 residues. Trimming at V came to 4 bases and at J to 6 bases, leaving 6 bases not matched to a gene. CDR1 and CDR2 (germline): SGHAT, FQNNGV. CDR3 sequence reads: CASSSSTSAEQYF. DNA of the CDR3: TGTGCCAGCAGCTCCTCCACTAGCGCCGAGCAGTACTTC.

This clonotype came up many times. This chain connects TRBV27 to TRBJ2-7; TRBD1 matches 12 bases. The CDR3 is 14 amino acids. Germline CDR1 reads MNHEY; CDR2 reads SMNVEV (reference sequence). V shed 6 bases and J 7 bases; nucleotides not matched to a gene: 7. This CDR3 is CASRMGQGAGEQYF. The DNA for the CDR3 is TGTGCCAGCAGAATGGGACAGGGGGCAGGGGAGCAGTACTTC.

This clonotype came up many times. The CDR3 is CASSPSFTDTQYF. In DNA, the CDR3 is TGTGCCAGCAGCCCGAGCTTCACAGATACGCAGTATTTT. The chain uses TRBV7-9 and TRBJ2-3; D gene unclear. The V end lost 5 bases, the J end lost 2 bases, and 8 bases lay between the germline ends. From germline, CDR1 is SEHNR and CDR2 FQNEAQ (reference sequence). This CDR3 has 13 residues. The variable domain in full, completed from reference TRBV7-9 and TRBJ2-3, reads DTGVSQNPRHKITKRGQNVTFRCDPISEHNRLYWYRQTLGQGPEFLTYFQNEAQLEKSRLLSDRFSAERPKGSFSTLEIQRTEQGDSAMYLCASSPSFTDTQYFGPGTRLTVL.